Each of the 28 T cell receptor beta chains below was sequenced from the same sample in a study of OX40 agonist ivuxolimab in advanced cancers. The table came from immunoSEQ multiplex PCR; TCRdb's copy has only in-frame clones and leaves some out. Among about 79,000 clones listed, approximately 85% were seen once. Material: CD4+ or CD8+ T cells sorted from blood, obtained in a trial of the OX40 agonist ivuxolimab. Receptors were obtained from an adult with an advanced solid tumor such as melanoma, head and neck, liver or kidney cancer.

CDR3 DNA sequence: TGTGCCAGCAGCGAATCTCTCGGATGGCAGTTCTTC. It codes for CASSESLGWQFF. The chain recombines TRBV5-4 with TRBJ2-1; D gene uncertain. Germline assignment: CDR1 SGHNT and CDR2 YYREEE (reference sequence). The length of the CDR3 is 12 residues. V was clipped by 4 bases and J by 12 bases, with 14 bases between them.

The J gene is TRBJ1-2, the V gene TRBV10-3; unclear D gene. The germline V gene encodes CDR1 ENHRY and CDR2 SYGVKD. The CDR3 consists of 13 residues. Trimming cost V 2 bases and J 2 bases, with 6 bases left between them. CDR3: CAISETGNYGYTF. Written as DNA, the CDR3 is TGTGCCATCAGTGAGACGGGGAACTATGGCTACACCTTC.

The rearrangement links TRBV14 to TRBJ1-2; perhaps TRBD1 as D (6 bases). This CDR3 region has 15 residues. Deletions cut 0 bases from V and 7 bases from J, with 15 bases between. Germline CDR1 reads SGHDN; CDR2 reads FVKESK. The CDR3: CASSQDSGGATGYTF. DNA of the CDR3: TGTGCCAGCAGCCAAGATTCGGGGGGCGCAACTGGCTACACCTTC.

This clone has just a few counts. The chain employs TRBV28 and TRBJ2-7; TRBD1 matches 7 bases. The CDR3 length is 13 residues. Unmatched junction bases numbered 5, after V lost 5 bases and J lost 4 bases. Germline CDR1 MDHEN, CDR2 SYDVKM. CDR3 residues: CASSPTGIYEQYF. CDR3 DNA sequence: TGTGCCAGCAGTCCGACAGGGATTTACGAGCAGTACTTC.

V is TRBV11-2 and J is TRBJ1-6; 8 bases are a match to TRBD1. Germline CDR1 SGHAT, CDR2 FQNNGV. The CDR3 length is 15 residues. Losses at the gene ends were 0 bases for V and 6 bases for J; bases not matched to a gene: 1. DNA of the CDR3: TGTGCCAGCAGCTTAGAGCAGGGGGCTAATTCACCCCTCCACTTT. It specifies CASSLEQGANSPLHF.

This chain uses TRBV6-5 with TRBJ1-5; D ambiguous. The CDR3 contains 14 residues. Deletions cut 0 bases from V and 5 bases from J, with 8 bases between. The germline CDR1 and CDR2 sequences are MNHEY and SVGAGI. For the CDR3, the DNA is TGTGCCAGCAGTTACTCTGGAGATTATCAGCCCCAGCATTTT. This codes for CASSYSGDYQPQHF.

This rearrangement joins TRBV4-1 to TRBJ2-7; 12 bases align to TRBD2. V was clipped by 4 bases and J by 1 base; unmatched bases: 14. The germline CDR1 and CDR2 sequences are MGHRA and YSYEKL. The CDR3 is 19 residues long. Here the CDR3 reads CASSPWGRRTSGTSYEQYF. In DNA, the CDR3 is TGCGCCAGCAGCCCATGGGGCAGAAGGACTAGCGGGACGTCCTACGAGCAGTACTTC.

V usage is TRBV15 and J usage is TRBJ2-7; D unresolved. The germline V gene has CDR1 LNHNV and CDR2 YYDKDF (reference sequence). Trimming removed 3 bases at V and 6 bases at J, with 15 bases between. The CDR3 runs 14 residues. CDR3 DNA sequence: TGTGCCACCAGCAGGGAAGAAACGGTGTTCGAGCAGTACTTC. Protein sequence: CATSREETVFEQYF. The full variable domain, its missing parts supplied by reference TRBV15 and TRBJ2-7, is DAMVIQNPRYQVTQFGKPVTLSCSQTLNHNVMYWYQQKSSQAPKLLFHYYDKDFNNEADTPDNFQSRRPNTSFCFLDIRSPGLGDTAMYLCATSREETVFEQYFGPGTRLTVT.

This chain uses TRBV10-3 with TRBJ1-5, with D possibly TRBD1 on 6 matching bases. The germline CDR1 and CDR2 sequences are ENHRY and SYGVKD. The CDR3 totals 13 residues. Trimming left V 7 bases short and J 5 bases short, with 12 bases between. The DNA of the CDR3 is TGTGCCATCAAAGGGAGGGGGGATCAGCCCCAGCATTTT. It is translated as CAIKGRGDQPQHF.

Details on this clone: At one of its ends the junction is not consistent with the germline gene, which may arise from a read error. The rearrangement joins TRBV7-9 to TRBJ1-2; D unclear. CDR3 length: 12 residues. In germline, CDR1 is SEHNR, CDR2 FQNEAQ (reference sequence). The CDR3 region has the DNA TGTGCCAGCAGCTCGACAACAATCAGTGCTCTCTTC. Amino acids: CASSSTTISALF.

About this clone: Other DNA sequences in the same sample also yield this CDR3. This chain uses TRBV30 with TRBJ2-3; D is unclear. V lost 0 bases and J lost 6, with 7 bases in between. CDR1 GTSNPN and CDR2 SVGIG come from the germline V gene (reference sequence). The CDR3 totals 12 residues. In DNA form, the CDR3 reads TGTGCCTGGAGTGTTCAAGCGGATACGCAGTATTTT. Its protein is CAWSVQADTQYF.

V gene TRBV4-1 combines with J gene TRBJ1-3, with unresolved D. Trimming took off 1 base at V and 0 bases at J, with 16 bases between the two ends. Germline assignment: CDR1 MGHRA and CDR2 YSYEKL. The CDR3 covers 18 residues. The CDR3 reads CASSQAIRREASGNTIYF. DNA of the CDR3: TGCGCCAGCAGCCAAGCAATTAGAAGGGAGGCCTCTGGAAACACCATATATTTT.

V gene TRBV11-1 combines with J gene TRBJ2-3, with 9 nucleotides matching TRBD2. CDR1 is SGHAT and CDR2 is FQDESV in the germline V gene (reference sequence). CDR3 size: 14 residues. V lost 9 bases, J lost 2 bases, and 6 bases stayed unmatched. For the CDR3, the DNA is TGTGCCAGTTTTAGCGGGAGTACCACAGATACGCAGTATTTT. Its protein is CASFSGSTTDTQYF. The complete variable domain, with remaining parts taken from reference TRBV11-1 and TRBJ2-3, reads EAEVAQSPRYKITEKSQAVAFWCDPISGHATLYWYRQILGQGPELLVQFQDESVVDDSQLPKDRFSAERLKGVDSTLKIQPAELGDSAMYLCASFSGSTTDTQYFGPGTRLTVL.

This sequence joins TRBV11-2 and TRBJ1-1; maybe TRBD1 (6 bases). Germline V gene lookup returns CDR1 SGHAT and CDR2 FQNNGV. This CDR3 is built from 16 residues. The V and J ends lost 5 bases and 1 base respectively, with 17 bases between them. The CDR3 bases are TGTGCCAGCAGCGTAAACCGAGGACAGACGAACACTGAAGCTTTCTTT. Its protein is CASSVNRGQTNTEAFF. The full variable domain, in which reference TRBV11-2 and TRBJ1-1 provide the parts outside the CDR3, is EAGVAQSPRYKIIEKRQSVAFWCNPISGHATLYWYQQILGQGPKLLIQFQNNGVVDDSQLPKDRFSAERLKGVDSTLKIQPAKLEDSAVYLCASSVNRGQTNTEAFFGQGTRLTVV.

The V gene is TRBV28, the J gene TRBJ1-1; a possible D gene is TRBD1 (5 bases). The V end was cut by 0 bases, the J end by 4 bases, with 9 bases between. CDR3 length: 14 residues. Per germline, CDR1 MDHEN and CDR2 SYDVKM. CDR3: CASSLWGGSTEAFF. The CDR3 region has the DNA TGTGCCAGCAGTTTATGGGGGGGTAGCACTGAAGCTTTCTTT. Drawing the rest from reference TRBV28 and TRBJ1-1, the complete variable domain is DVKVTQSSRYLVKRTGEKVFLECVQDMDHENMFWYRQDPGLGLRLIYFSYDVKMKEKGDIPEGYSVSREKKERFSLILESASTNQTSMYLCASSLWGGSTEAFFGQGTRLTVV.

In its sample, this clone was seen once. The chain joins TRBV5-6 to TRBJ2-7, with D perhaps TRBD1 (6 bases). Germline lookup yields CDR1 SGHDT and CDR2 YYEEEE. V gave up 2 bases and J gave up 2 bases, with 8 bases separating them. The CDR3 is 13 amino acids. The CDR3 reads CASSLQGTYEQYF. As DNA, the CDR3 is TGTGCCAGCAGCTTACAGGGCACCTACGAGCAGTACTTC.

The rearrangement links TRBV6-4 to TRBJ2-1; D is perhaps TRBD2 (6 bases). CDR1 MRHNA and CDR2 SNTAGT come from the germline V gene. Trimming pared 0 bases from V and 5 bases from J, leaving 11 bases between. The CDR3 is 15 amino acids. The CDR3 coding sequence is TGTGCCAGCAGTGACTCGATGGGGGGACACAATGAGCAGTTCTTC. This codes for CASSDSMGGHNEQFF.

V usage is TRBV11-2 and J usage is TRBJ1-1, with 9 bases lining up with TRBD1. This CDR3 contains 14 residues. V shed 1 base, J shed 6 bases, and the junction held 3 bases outside the gene matches. The germline gives CDR1 SGHAT, CDR2 FQNNGV. Written as DNA, the CDR3 is TGTGCCAGCAGCTTAGTAGGGACAGGGCCTGAAGCTTTCTTT. Translating it yields CASSLVGTGPEAFF.

This chain joins TRBV5-4 and TRBJ1-1; D gene uncertain. The CDR3 covers 15 residues. Germline loops: CDR1 SGHNT, CDR2 YYREEE (reference sequence). V was pared by 4 bases and J by 1 base, with 14 bases between. DNA of the CDR3: TGTGCCAGCAGCCCCGGCGCTTATGGGAACACTGAAGCTTTCTTT. This codes for CASSPGAYGNTEAFF.

This clone appeared once. This chain links TRBV7-2 with TRBJ2-1; no firm D call. The length of the CDR3 is 12 residues. With 2 bases removed from V and 9 bases from J, the gap between germline ends came to 8 bases. CDR1 and CDR2 from the germline V gene are SGHTA and FQGNSA. The CDR3 here is CASSLIGGEQFF. The CDR3 bases are TGTGCCAGCAGCTTAATAGGTGGTGAGCAGTTCTTC.

The rearrangement links TRBV2 to TRBJ2-1, with 12 positions matching TRBD2. Germline V gene sequence: CDR1 SNHLY, CDR2 FYNNEI. The CDR3 is made up of 14 amino acids. Trimming cost V 8 bases and J 7 bases; bases outside gene matches: 6. The CDR3 sequence: CASGQTSGSNEQFF. Written as DNA, the CDR3 is TGTGCCAGCGGACAGACTAGCGGGAGTAATGAGCAGTTCTTC.

The chain uses TRBV7-9 and TRBJ2-2; the D is unclear. The germline CDR1 and CDR2 sequences are SEHNR and FQNEAQ (reference sequence). Trimming stripped 4 bases from V and 7 bases from J, with 7 bases between. The CDR3 contains 12 residues. CDR3 nucleotide sequence: TGTGCCAGCAGCTCTTTTAACGGGGAGCTGTTTTTT. This translates into CASSSFNGELFF.

This clone occurred once. CDR3 in DNA: TGCGCCAGCAGCCAAGCGACTAGCCTGGAGACCCAGTACTTC. Its translation is CASSQATSLETQYF. The V and J genes are TRBV4-1 and TRBJ2-5; 7 nucleotides align to TRBD2. J lost 5 bases, V lost 1 base, and 4 bases had no gene match. Looked up from germline, CDR1 is MGHRA and CDR2 is YSYEKL. CDR3 length: 14 amino acids.

The J gene is TRBJ2-5, the V gene TRBV20-1; tentatively, D is TRBD2 (5 bases). The tail of the sequence fits TRBJ2-7 better, so the J call may be wrong. This CDR3 has 11 residues. The V gene's germline CDR1 is DFQATT and CDR2 SNEGSKA (reference sequence). CDR3 nucleotide sequence: TGCAGTGCGCAGGAAGGACTCGAGCAGTACTTC. It codes for CSAQEGLEQYF.

The chain has TRBV15 and TRBJ1-1; D not resolved. Germline assignment: CDR1 LNHNV and CDR2 YYDKDF (reference sequence). V lost 4 bases, J lost 7 bases, and 13 bases lay in between. CDR3 length: 13 residues. CDR3 coding DNA: TGTGCCACCAGCAAAACGGACTTGGATGAAGCTTTCTTT. Translated, it gives CATSKTDLDEAFF.

This clone is a singleton in its sample. The chain is built from TRBV18 and TRBJ1-1, with TRBD1 matching over 11 bases. J lost 0 bases, V lost 6 bases, and 15 bases had no gene match. This CDR3 contains 19 residues. Germline V gene lookup returns CDR1 KGHSH and CDR2 LQKENI. CDR3 sequence: CASSLRRTGGPRMNTEAFF. CDR3 DNA: TGTGCCAGCTCCCTACGGCGGACAGGGGGCCCCCGAATGAACACTGAAGCTTTCTTT.

The chain links TRBV19 to TRBJ1-1; 12 bases agree with TRBD1. This CDR3 has 17 residues. Germline V gene sequence: CDR1 LNHDA, CDR2 SQIVND (reference sequence). V shed 1 base and J 7 bases; nucleotides not matched to a gene: 10. The CDR3 DNA follows: TGTGCCAGTAGTATAGCTCGGGACAGGGGGCGCTTAGGTGAAGCTTTCTTT. Translated, it gives CASSIARDRGRLGEAFF.

This sequence joins TRBV9 and TRBJ2-2; D is undetermined. Germline V gene lookup returns CDR1 SGDLS and CDR2 YYNGEE. CDR3 length: 12 residues. Trimming pared 3 bases from V and 7 bases from J, leaving 7 bases between. The CDR3: CASSAYVGELFF. DNA for the CDR3: TGTGCCAGCAGCGCGTACGTCGGGGAGCTGTTTTTT. Full variable domain (rest looked up from reference TRBV9 and TRBJ2-2): DSGVTQTPKHLITATGQRVTLRCSPRSGDLSVYWYQQSLDQGLQFLIQYYNGEERAKGNILERFSAQQFPDLHSELNLSSLELGDSALYFCASSAYVGELFFGEGSRLTVL.